Listed below are T cell receptor beta chains from one sample, sequenced in a study of blood T cell repertoires in COVID-19. Sequencing was performed with immunoSEQ multiplex PCR; in TCRdb, only in-frame clones are kept and a portion is missing. This table has roughly 20,000 clones, approximately 90% appearing once. Sequencing input: peripheral blood. These receptors were taken from an elderly woman with active COVID-19. CDR3s include the opening cysteine and the closing phenylalanine or tryptophan. The D gene is left open where the match is weak. A row's size may be missing; if present it is once, few, many or a size class.

cdr3_length d_call j_call clone_size v_call cdr3_nt cdr3_aa
14 NA TRBJ1-2 NA TRBV5-1 TGCGCCAGCAGCCCCGCCGGGACTAACTATGGCTACACCTTC CASSPAGTNYGYTF
14 NA TRBJ2-3 NA TRBV9 TGTGCCAGCAGCCGCGGCGGTGGAGCAGATACGCAGTATTTT CASSRGGGADTQYF
15 TRBD2 TRBJ2-1 NA TRBV7-2 TGTGCCAGCAGTTTTAGCGGGGCCGCCTACAATGAGCAGTTCTTC CASSFSGAAYNEQFF
16 TRBD1 TRBJ2-2 NA TRBV7-8 TGTGCCAGCAGCCCTCGCATACAGGGGGCCGACGGGGAGCTGTTTTTT CASSPRIQGADGELFF
14 TRBD1 TRBJ1-1 NA TRBV29-1 TGCAGCGTCGCCGCCGGGACAGGGGGGGCTGAAGCTTTCTTT CSVAAGTGGAEAFF
16 TRBD1 TRBJ2-5 NA TRBV7-9 TGTGCCAGCAGCTTAGTTTCGGGACAGGGTTCCGGGACCCAGTACTTC CASSLVSGQGSGTQYF
13 NA TRBJ1-2 once TRBV30 TGTGCCTGGAGGTCCAGGGAGGACTATGGCTACACCTTC CAWRSREDYGYTF
15 TRBD1 TRBJ1-4 NA TRBV5-5 TGTGCCAGCAGCTTACAGACAGGGGGCGTTGAAAAACTGTTTTTT CASSLQTGGVEKLFF
15 NA TRBJ2-5 NA TRBV19 TGTGCCACCGTAGGCGAGTTGGGGCTCCCCGAGACCCAGTACTTC CATVGELGLPETQYF
13 NA TRBJ2-4 NA TRBV7-2 TGTGCCAGCAGCCAGGGCAGTTGGAACATTCAGTACTTC CASSQGSWNIQYF
16 TRBD1 TRBJ1-4 NA TRBV5-1 TGCGCCAGCAGCCTGGAGTCCGGGACAGGGGTTGAAAAACTGTTTTTT CASSLESGTGVEKLFF
15 TRBD1 TRBJ2-5 NA TRBV7-9 TGTGCCAGCAGCTTAGTTGTTAGGGGGCGAGAGACCCAGTACTTC CASSLVVRGRETQYF
16 TRBD1 TRBJ1-1 NA TRBV19 TGTGCCAGTAGTACAGACAGGGTATCGGTGAAAATTGAAGCTTTCTTT CASSTDRVSVKIEAFF
15 TRBD1 TRBJ2-7 NA TRBV7-2 TGTGCCAGCAGCCTAAACAGGGGCCCTACATACGAGCAGTACTTC CASSLNRGPTYEQYF
15 NA TRBJ2-1 NA TRBV13 TGTGCCAGCAGCTTTATTGGGGGCCCCTACAATGAGCAGTTCTTC CASSFIGGPYNEQFF
17 NA TRBJ1-2 NA TRBV24-1 TGTGCCACCAGTGATTTGGGGGGCCGGGGCGGACCCTATGGCTACACCTTC CATSDLGGRGGPYGYTF
14 TRBD1 TRBJ2-2 NA TRBV6-5 TGTGCCAGCAGCGGACAGGGGGCAGGCGGGGAGCTGTTTTTT CASSGQGAGGELFF
13 NA TRBJ1-5 NA TRBV7-9 TGTGCCAGCAGTCACTCCGGGGGTCAGCCCCAGCATTTT CASSHSGGQPQHF
14 NA TRBJ1-1 NA TRBV27 TGTGCCAGCAGCGACGCCCAGGTGAACACTGAAGCTTTCTTT CASSDAQVNTEAFF
15 TRBD2 TRBJ2-7 NA TRBV3-1/TRBV3-2 TGTGCCAGCAGCCCCCCGAGCGGGGGAGTCCGCGAGCAGTACTTC CASSPPSGGVREQYF
14 NA TRBJ2-1 once TRBV4-3 TGCGCCAGCAGCCAAGATTCCGGCTACAATGAGCAGTTCTTC CASSQDSGYNEQFF
18 TRBD1 TRBJ2-2 NA TRBV7-3 TGTGCCAGCAGCTTAGCCCACCCCGGGACAGGGAACACCGGGGAGCTGTTTTTT CASSLAHPGTGNTGELFF
16 TRBD2 TRBJ2-1 NA TRBV18 TGTGCCAGCTCACCAGGGCTAGCGGGGGGGAACAATGAGCAGTTCTTC CASSPGLAGGNNEQFF
14 NA TRBJ2-7 NA TRBV9 TGTGCCAGCAGCGTAGGGCCAACCTCGGGAGAGCAGTACTTC CASSVGPTSGEQYF
13 NA TRBJ1-5 NA TRBV5-1 TGCGCCAGCAGCTTGGGGGGAGGACAGCCCCAGCATTTT CASSLGGGQPQHF
16 TRBD2 TRBJ2-1 NA TRBV9 TGTGCCAGCAGCCCGGGACTAGCGGGGGGGCCCGGTGAGCAGTTCTTC CASSPGLAGGPGEQFF
15 NA TRBJ2-5 NA TRBV7-3 TGTGCCAGCAGCCCCCAAGGAGGGGCAGGTGAGACCCAGTACTTC CASSPQGGAGETQYF
12 NA TRBJ1-6 NA TRBV6-6 TGTGCCAGCAGTTACCCACAGGGCCCCCTCCACTTT CASSYPQGPLHF
18 TRBD2 TRBJ2-1 NA TRBV5-4 TGTGCCAGCAGCGAGGGACTAGCGGGGGGGGTAACCTACAATGAGCAGTTCTTC CASSEGLAGGVTYNEQFF
13 NA TRBJ1-5 once TRBV19 TGTGCCAGTAGCATAACAGGGAATCAGCCCCAGCATTTT CASSITGNQPQHF
13 TRBD1 TRBJ1-2 NA TRBV6-5 TGTGCCAGCAGACTCGACAGGGGTTATGGCTACACCTTC CASRLDRGYGYTF
14 TRBD1 TRBJ1-2 NA TRBV5-4 TGTGCCAGCAGCGGAACAGGGGGCGGATATGGCTACACCTTC CASSGTGGGYGYTF
12 TRBD2 TRBJ2-2 NA TRBV29-1 TGCAGCGCCGGGGGGGTTGCCGGGGAGCTGTTTTTT CSAGGVAGELFF
13 TRBD1 TRBJ1-2 NA TRBV9 TGTGCCAGCAGCGTCTGGGACAGGGGTGGCTACACCTTC CASSVWDRGGYTF
14 NA TRBJ1-2 NA TRBV18 TGTGCCAGCTCACCGGTAGGACAAAGCTATGGCTACACCTTC CASSPVGQSYGYTF
17 NA TRBJ2-7 NA TRBV19 TGTGCCAGTAGTTCGTTAGTCGGCAGGGGCCTTTCCTACGAGCAGTACTTC CASSSLVGRGLSYEQYF
12 NA TRBJ1-1 NA TRBV6-6 TGTGCCAGCAGTACGGGGGGCACTGAAGCTTTCTTT CASSTGGTEAFF
13 NA TRBJ1-6 once TRBV7-8 TGTGCCAGCAGCTTACTCGTAAATTCACCCCTCCACTTT CASSLLVNSPLHF
15 TRBD1 TRBJ2-7 NA TRBV5-6 TGTGCCAGCAGCTTGGCCACAGGGGGCTGGAACGAGCAGTACTTC CASSLATGGWNEQYF
13 TRBD1 TRBJ2-7 NA TRBV5-6 TGTGCCAGCAGCTCGATTGACAGGGACGAGCAGTACTTC CASSSIDRDEQYF
13 TRBD2 TRBJ2-1 NA TRBV5-4 TGTGCCAGCAGCTCCCCCTGGGCGGGGGGGCAGTTCTTC CASSSPWAGGQFF
15 NA TRBJ2-1 NA TRBV14 TGTGCCAGCAGCCCCCAGCAGGGCTCCTACAATGAGCAGTTCTTC CASSPQQGSYNEQFF
15 TRBD2 TRBJ2-7 NA TRBV5-1 TGCGCCAGCAGTCCGGCAGCGGGGACCTCCTACGAGCAGTACTTC CASSPAAGTSYEQYF
15 TRBD2 TRBJ2-3 NA TRBV5-1 TGCGCCAGCAGCTTGACTAGCGGGGGCACAGATACGCAGTATTTT CASSLTSGGTDTQYF
15 NA TRBJ1-4 once TRBV7-2 TGTGCCAGCAGCTTAGGGAGTGCAACTAATGAAAAACTGTTTTTT CASSLGSATNEKLFF
15 TRBD1 TRBJ1-5 NA TRBV5-4 TGTGCCAGCAGTAATGACAGGGGGCTCAATCAGCCCCAGCATTTT CASSNDRGLNQPQHF
15 TRBD1 TRBJ1-5 NA TRBV6-2/TRBV6-3 TGTGCCAGCAGTCAACGGGACAGGGTTTGGCAGCCCCAGCATTTT CASSQRDRVWQPQHF
13 NA TRBJ2-3 NA TRBV7-9 TGTGCCAGCAGCTCGGCAGGGTGGAATACGCAGTATTTT CASSSAGWNTQYF
15 NA TRBJ1-4 NA TRBV15 TGTGCCACCAGCAGAGTACCAGGGGTTAATGAAAAACTGTTTTTT CATSRVPGVNEKLFF
17 TRBD1 TRBJ1-5 NA TRBV5-6 TGTGCCAGCAGCTTCTGGACAGGCCAAAGGAGCAATCAGCCCCAGCATTTT CASSFWTGQRSNQPQHF
19 NA TRBJ1-5 few TRBV4-1 TGCGCCAGCAGCCAAGTTATCTCGTACGGGGGGCAAGGCAATCAGCCCCAGCATTTT CASSQVISYGGQGNQPQHF
13 NA TRBJ2-2 NA TRBV25-1 TGTGCCAGCAGTGGGACAGCCACCGGGGAGCTGTTTTTT CASSGTATGELFF
12 NA TRBJ1-2 NA TRBV19 TGTGCCAGTAGTGGACTTTCTTATGGCTACACCTTC CASSGLSYGYTF
15 NA TRBJ1-4 NA TRBV28 TGTGCCAGCAGTGCCGGACAGTTACTGAACGAAAAACTGTTTTTT CASSAGQLLNEKLFF
14 NA TRBJ1-2 NA TRBV6-1 TGTGCCAGCAGTGAAGAGGCCGACAGGTATGGCTACACCTTC CASSEEADRYGYTF